Listed below are T cell receptor beta chains from one sample, sequenced in a study of identical twins. MiXCR was run by TCRdb on the 5' RACE reads, yielding one entry per CDR3 protein. The sample has fewer than 250,000 distinct CDR3 sequences; 7% to 8.5% are singletons. In addition, the sample was reused for a study of yellow fever vaccine responses in identical twins.

Sequencing was performed on CD8+ T cells sorted from blood. The receptors were sampled from a woman aged 18-29 years in good health. Each CDR3 is given with its conserved first and last residue. A D gene is named only where the DNA matches it firmly.

V gene: TRBV28; J gene: TRBJ2-7; D gene: NA; CDR3 protein: CASSSAGRTYYEQYF
V gene: TRBV2; J gene: TRBJ2-7; D gene: NA; CDR3 protein: CASSVRVETYEQYF
V gene: TRBV12-3/TRBV12-4; J gene: TRBJ2-7; D gene: TRBD2; CDR3 protein: CASSSGREATYEQYF
V gene: TRBV20-1; J gene: TRBJ2-1; D gene: TRBD2; CDR3 protein: CSARDISGLAGGEQFF
V gene: TRBV6-5; J gene: TRBJ2-3; D gene: TRBD2; CDR3 protein: CASSYLAGGTLSTDTQYF
V gene: TRBV6-1; J gene: TRBJ2-2; D gene: NA; CDR3 protein: CASSQTSPGELFF
V gene: TRBV6-1; J gene: TRBJ2-7; D gene: NA; CDR3 protein: CASSTTGSYEQYF
V gene: TRBV27; J gene: TRBJ2-4; D gene: NA; CDR3 protein: CASSLSVPLAKNIQYF
V gene: TRBV3-1; J gene: TRBJ1-1; D gene: NA; CDR3 protein: CASSQESGQQNTEAFF
V gene: TRBV15; J gene: TRBJ1-2; D gene: NA; CDR3 protein: CATSRAEGQDTF
V gene: TRBV25-1; J gene: TRBJ2-2; D gene: NA; CDR3 protein: CASSEPVPGELFF
V gene: TRBV21-1; J gene: TRBJ1-1; D gene: NA; CDR3 protein: CASSSHDKHEAFF
V gene: TRBV4-1; J gene: TRBJ2-5; D gene: NA; CDR3 protein: CASSQEEGSETQYF
V gene: TRBV6-1; J gene: TRBJ1-1; D gene: NA; CDR3 protein: CASSKGPPGTEAFF
V gene: TRBV10-2; J gene: TRBJ1-1; D gene: TRBD1; CDR3 protein: CASTPDRATEAFF
V gene: TRBV27; J gene: TRBJ2-4; D gene: NA; CDR3 protein: CASSPQMRDIQYF
V gene: TRBV29-1; J gene: TRBJ2-3; D gene: TRBD2; CDR3 protein: CSVDELAGQKDTDTQYF
V gene: TRBV10-3; J gene: TRBJ2-1; D gene: TRBD2; CDR3 protein: CAIPRAGVLGNEQFF
V gene: TRBV12-3/TRBV12-4; J gene: TRBJ1-1; D gene: TRBD1; CDR3 protein: CASSLGQGALTEAFF
V gene: TRBV6-1; J gene: TRBJ2-5; D gene: NA; CDR3 protein: CASGLQGAETQYF
V gene: TRBV12-3/TRBV12-4; J gene: TRBJ2-3; D gene: NA; CDR3 protein: CATLREGADTQYF
V gene: TRBV20-1; J gene: TRBJ2-7; D gene: NA; CDR3 protein: CSARDGTRYEQYF
V gene: TRBV20-1; J gene: TRBJ1-5; D gene: NA; CDR3 protein: CSANRLGQPQHF
V gene: TRBV12-5; J gene: TRBJ2-3; D gene: TRBD1; CDR3 protein: CATGTGVTDTQYF
V gene: TRBV7-9; J gene: TRBJ1-1; D gene: NA; CDR3 protein: CASSPKTDNTEAFF
V gene: TRBV14; J gene: TRBJ2-1; D gene: NA; CDR3 protein: CASSYEGWSVNEQFF
V gene: TRBV6-2/TRBV6-3; J gene: TRBJ1-2; D gene: NA; CDR3 protein: CASSYKFLGYTF
V gene: TRBV20-1; J gene: TRBJ1-5; D gene: NA; CDR3 protein: CSAWGGYSNQPQHF
V gene: TRBV20-1; J gene: TRBJ2-7; D gene: NA; CDR3 protein: CSARERSSYEQYF
V gene: TRBV10-3; J gene: TRBJ2-3; D gene: TRBD1; CDR3 protein: CAISDPGTGVPDTQYF
V gene: TRBV7-6; J gene: TRBJ1-1; D gene: TRBD1; CDR3 protein: CASSEGQGHDTEAFF
V gene: TRBV7-9; J gene: TRBJ1-6; D gene: NA; CDR3 protein: CASSLVQGNSPLHF
V gene: TRBV2; J gene: TRBJ2-1; D gene: NA; CDR3 protein: CASSGTTNEQFF
V gene: TRBV2; J gene: TRBJ2-1; D gene: NA; CDR3 protein: CASSAPTVDNEQFF
V gene: TRBV15; J gene: TRBJ2-3; D gene: TRBD2; CDR3 protein: CATSRVAGNTDTQYF
V gene: TRBV2; J gene: TRBJ2-6; D gene: TRBD1; CDR3 protein: CASETGTDPSGANVLTF
V gene: TRBV20-1; J gene: TRBJ2-7; D gene: TRBD1; CDR3 protein: CSARDPDRPSYEQYF
V gene: TRBV5-8; J gene: TRBJ2-2; D gene: NA; CDR3 protein: CASSLRQNTGELFF
V gene: TRBV12-3/TRBV12-4; J gene: TRBJ1-2; D gene: NA; CDR3 protein: CASVYGRDGYTF
V gene: TRBV25-1; J gene: TRBJ2-7; D gene: NA; CDR3 protein: CASSGPGLYEQYF
V gene: TRBV24-1; J gene: TRBJ2-1; D gene: TRBD2; CDR3 protein: CATQGLGGNEQFF
V gene: TRBV12-3/TRBV12-4; J gene: TRBJ2-1; D gene: TRBD1; CDR3 protein: CASSGNRGRVNEQFF
V gene: TRBV29-1; J gene: TRBJ1-1; D gene: NA; CDR3 protein: CSVFGRAGAFF
V gene: TRBV29-1; J gene: TRBJ2-7; D gene: TRBD2; CDR3 protein: CSVDSPTSGGLEQYF